The source of this T cell receptor (beta chain) is a study of cytomegalovirus exposure and HLA in healthy donors. This clone was seen only a few times. PCR primers comprised 60 Vbeta and 13 Jbeta primers. This table comes from immunoSEQ multiplex PCR, and its TCRdb copy is limited to in-frame clones, with some not included. Among about 170,000 clones listed, around 73% were seen once. CDR1 and CDR2 (germline): MGHDK, SYGVNS. This CDR3 has 17 amino acids. Trimming took 2 bases from V and 5 from J; bases not matched to a gene: 12. J is TRBJ1-1 and V is TRBV25-1; 9 nucleotides line up with TRBD1. The origin of this receptor is a woman younger than 30 in good health and CMV-seropositive. Sequencing used PBMCs. The CDR3, as DNA: TGTGCCAGCAGTGAACACCCGGGACAGGGCTCTCTTACTGAAGCTTTCTTT. It yields the protein CASSEHPGQGSLTEAFF.